This T cell receptor beta chain was obtained from a study of Ad26.COV2.S vaccination and SARS-CoV-2 variants. Across the study: In the study, Ad26.COV2.S was injected intramuscularly once, or twice 56 days apart. Study-wide points: People who got the vaccine or the placebo had similar non-spike TCR breadth. A substantial breadth of spike-specific CD8+ and CD4+ T cell responses after vaccination has been reported.

Treatment: around 19 received Ad26.COV2.S at low or high dose, single or two shots; roughly five received placebo; per-sample allocation not given. It was on day 63 after the first vaccine or placebo injection that samples were taken. About this clone: Its antigen is not known.

Using immunoSEQ multiplex PCR, the repertoire was profiled, and TCRdb retains in-frame clones only, with some absent. The sample has roughly 420,000 clones, roughly nine tenths seen once; the top ten hold approximately 2.5%. The CDR3 is 16 amino acids. V gave up 5 bases and J gave up 12 bases; unmatched junction bases: 15. CDR1 is MNHEY and CDR2 is SMNVEV in the germline V gene (reference sequence). The receptor comes from a person between 18 and 59 years old who received the Ad26.COV2.S COVID-19 vaccine or a placebo. Source: peripheral blood, taken in a trial of Ad26.COV2.S vaccine versus placebo. The J gene is TRBJ2-3, the V gene TRBV27, with 12 bases lining up with TRBD2. This chain's CDR3 is CASSLTGTSGLVIQYF. The CDR3 DNA reads as TGTGCCAGCAGTCTCACCGGGACTAGCGGGTTAGTTATCCAGTATTTT.